This T cell receptor beta chain was documented in a study of blood T cell repertoires in COVID-19. The authors' processing: Amplifying reference gene primers gave estimates of nucleated cell counts. Sequenced by immunoSEQ multiplex PCR; TCRdb stores in-frame clones only, minus some. Clonal size and the V and J genes are those of that table, whereas D and trimming came from the DNA. The profile covers about 250,000 clones, with approximately 80% appearing a single time and more than 25% taken by the ten largest. The TCR originated in a man in his forties with acute or convalescent COVID-19. The material sequenced was peripheral blood.

CDR3 loop: CSASPGLADTGELFF. Written as DNA, the CDR3 is TGCAGTGCTAGTCCGGGACTAGCGGACACCGGGGAGCTGTTTTTT. V gene TRBV20-1 combines with J gene TRBJ2-2; 11 nucleotides align to TRBD2. The CDR3 covers 15 residues. V was clipped by 3 bases and J by 3 bases; unmatched bases: 3. CDR1 and CDR2 (germline): DFQATT, SNEGSKA (reference sequence).